Shown below are 16 T cell receptor beta chains from a single sample sequenced in a study of T cell responses to AZD1222 COVID-19 vaccine. Produced via immunoSEQ multiplex PCR; TCRdb's table is partial and in-frame only. The sample lists roughly 120,000 clones, about 91% occurring once. The sample was peripheral blood, taken 28 days after the second AZD1222 dose. These receptors all come from an adult who received the AZD1222 COVID-19 vaccine.

The rearrangement links TRBV5-1 to TRBJ1-1, with no clear D. This CDR3 has 14 residues. Trimming pared 2 bases from V and 2 bases from J, leaving 10 bases between. Germline assignment: CDR1 SGHRS and CDR2 YFSETQ. The CDR3, as DNA: TGCGCCAGCAGCTTTTGGTCCGTCAACACTGAAGCTTTCTTT. This codes for CASSFWSVNTEAFF.

Comments on this clone: Other DNA variants within this sample encode the same CDR3. V and J are TRBV6-5 and TRBJ2-7; tentative D call: TRBD2 (5 bases). Deletions cut 0 bases from V and 1 base from J, with 10 bases between. Germline CDR1 reads MNHEY; CDR2 reads SVGAGI. The CDR3 has 15 residues. In DNA, the CDR3 is TGTGCCAGCAGTTACTCGAGCGGCGGATCCTACGAGCAGTACTTC. Its translation is CASSYSSGGSYEQYF.

The chain links TRBV5-4 to TRBJ1-4; D is undetermined. This CDR3 spans 15 amino acids. CDR1 is SGHNT and CDR2 is YYREEE in the germline V gene (reference sequence). The V end lost 4 bases, the J end lost 4 bases, and 14 bases lay between the germline ends. CDR3 in amino acids: CASSDARASNEKLFF. DNA for the CDR3: TGTGCCAGCAGCGACGCCCGGGCCAGTAATGAAAAACTGTTTTTT.

The V gene is TRBV29-1, the J gene TRBJ2-1; D is perhaps TRBD2 (6 bases). Germline loops: CDR1 SQVTM, CDR2 ANQGSEA. The V gene lost 6 bases and the J gene lost 8 bases, with 11 bases spanning the gap. The CDR3 contains 11 residues. The CDR3, as DNA: TGCAGCGTCACTAGCTCCGATGAGCAGTTCTTC. Translation gives CSVTSSDEQFF.

This sequence joins TRBV15 and TRBJ1-2; 7 bases align to TRBD1. Trimming removed 0 bases from V and 8 bases from J; junction bases left unmatched: 9. CDR3 length equals 15 residues. CDR1 LNHNV and CDR2 YYDKDF come from the germline V gene (reference sequence). CDR3 region: CATSRDRGYGEGYTF. The CDR3, as DNA: TGTGCCACCAGCAGAGACAGGGGGTATGGGGAAGGCTACACCTTC.

The chain combines TRBV5-1 with TRBJ2-2; D gene unclear. Trimming cost V 1 base and J 4 bases, with 11 bases left between them. Germline CDR1 is SGHRS and CDR2 is YFSETQ. This CDR3 has 15 amino acids. CDR3 coding DNA: TGCGCCAGCAGCTTGTCGGTGCCTCTCACCGGGGAGCTGTTTTTT. Translating gives CASSLSVPLTGELFF.

This chain connects TRBV5-5 to TRBJ1-6, with TRBD1 matching over 8 bases. The V segment lost 3 bases and the J segment 7 bases; nucleotides outside the gene matches: 3. Per germline, CDR1 SGHKS and CDR2 YYEKEE (reference sequence). The CDR3 consists of 14 residues. CDR3 residues: CASSSTGGNSPLHF. The CDR3 bases are TGTGCCAGCAGCTCCACAGGGGGAAATTCACCCCTCCACTTT.

J is TRBJ2-2 and V is TRBV6-5; D is possibly TRBD1 (6 bases). This CDR3 is built from 16 residues. The V end lost 0 bases, the J end lost 4 bases, and 12 bases lay between the germline ends. Germline V gene lookup returns CDR1 MNHEY and CDR2 SVGAGI. DNA of the CDR3: TGTGCCAGCAGTTACTCGTTGGACAGAGGCACCGGGGAGCTGTTTTTT. It specifies CASSYSLDRGTGELFF.

V usage is TRBV5-8 and J usage is TRBJ1-5, with unresolved D. Trimming cost V 2 bases and J 0 bases, with 6 bases left between them. From germline, CDR1 is SGHTS and CDR2 YDEGEE. This CDR3 has 14 residues. Written as DNA, the CDR3 is TGTGCCAGCAGCTTTCTGAATAGCAATCAGCCCCAGCATTTT. It translates to CASSFLNSNQPQHF.

The chain joins TRBV28 to TRBJ1-5, with D possibly matching TRBD1 (6 bases). Germline V CDR1 and CDR2: MDHEN, SYDVKM. Trimming shortened V by 9 bases and J by 1 base, and 7 bases separated the two germline ends. This CDR3 is 12 amino acids long. CDR3 sequence: CASTGSNQPQHF. As DNA, the CDR3 is TGTGCCAGTACAGGGAGCAATCAGCCCCAGCATTTT.

This chain connects TRBV28 to TRBJ2-2; 7 bases fit TRBD1. The V segment lost 4 bases and the J segment 9 bases; nucleotides outside the gene matches: 8. This CDR3 region has 14 residues. Germline CDR1 and CDR2: MDHEN and SYDVKM. The CDR3 spells CASSSPDRLRELFF. CDR3 nucleotides: TGTGCCAGCAGTTCCCCGGACAGGTTACGGGAGCTGTTTTTT.

There are a few counts of this clone. The chain joins TRBV28 to TRBJ2-3, with 8 bases lining up with TRBD1. V trimming: 2 bases; J trimming: 2 bases; junction bases outside the gene matches: 3. This CDR3 comprises 15 residues. Germline-derived CDR1 and CDR2 are MDHEN and SYDVKM. The CDR3 loop is CASSLGQGHTDTQYF. For the CDR3, the DNA is TGTGCCAGCAGTTTAGGACAGGGACACACAGATACGCAGTATTTT.

The V call is TRBV9, the J call TRBJ2-3; unclear D gene. The CDR3 runs 12 residues. Germline lookup yields CDR1 SGDLS and CDR2 YYNGEE. Trimming took off 7 bases at V and 0 bases at J, with 6 bases between the two ends. The CDR3 nucleotides read TGTGCCAGCGCCGCTAGCACAGATACGCAGTATTTT. Translated, it gives CASAASTDTQYF. The full variable domain, its missing parts supplied by reference TRBV9 and TRBJ2-3, is DSGVTQTPKHLITATGQRVTLRCSPRSGDLSVYWYQQSLDQGLQFLIQYYNGEERAKGNILERFSAQQFPDLHSELNLSSLELGDSALYFCASAASTDTQYFGPGTRLTVL.

This sequence joins TRBV27 and TRBJ1-2, with D hard to call. V was trimmed by 0 bases and J by 6 bases, leaving 8 bases between them. The CDR3 extends over 13 amino acids. Looked up from germline, CDR1 is MNHEY and CDR2 is SMNVEV (reference sequence). Here the CDR3 reads CASSLSKGHGYTF. DNA for the CDR3: TGTGCCAGCAGTTTATCCAAAGGGCATGGCTACACCTTC.

The V gene is TRBV19, the J gene TRBJ1-2; D gene uncertain. This CDR3 comprises 15 residues. V was pared by 1 base and J by 4 bases, with 13 bases between. In germline, CDR1 is LNHDA, CDR2 SQIVND (reference sequence). The CDR3 spells CASSIGRTYFYGYTF. CDR3 nucleotide sequence: TGTGCCAGTAGTATAGGAAGGACTTACTTCTATGGCTACACCTTC.

Concerning this clone: This same CDR3 is encoded by further DNA sequences in the sample. The genes are TRBV6-4 and TRBJ2-3; TRBD2 agrees at 8 bases. Germline V gene sequence: CDR1 MRHNA, CDR2 SNTAGT. This CDR3 contains 15 residues. The trim removed 3 bases at V and 3 bases at J, leaving 5 bases unmatched. CDR3 in amino acids: CASSDSGRATDTQYF. CDR3 in DNA: TGTGCCAGCAGTGATTCCGGGAGGGCTACAGATACGCAGTATTTT.